What follows is one T cell receptor beta chain and its context. Its specificity is unknown. Profiling relied on immunoSEQ multiplex PCR, and the TCRdb table lists in-frame clones only, not all of them. The data show about 120,000 clones, approximately 90% seen once. V was cut by 4 bases and J by 0 bases, with 10 bases left in between. The CDR3 runs 14 residues. Per germline, CDR1 MNHEY and CDR2 SMNVEV (reference sequence). The data derive from a study of T cell responses to AZD1222 COVID-19 vaccine. For the study at large: Pooled samples include second doses given at about 4 or 12 weeks. The study's findings and limits: Sampled repertoires all dated from after the peak T cell response. Clonal diversity may have been underestimated in mostly white British donors.

The material was peripheral blood, obtained on day 0 of AZD1222 vaccination. This sequence was found in an adult in good health. The J gene is TRBJ2-7, the V gene TRBV27; D gene uncertain. This CDR3 reads CASSYKVSSYEQYF. The CDR3 DNA sequence: TGTGCCAGCAGTTACAAGGTGAGCTCCTACGAGCAGTACTTC.